These 25 T cell receptor beta chains came from one sample sequenced in a study of blood T cell repertoires in COVID-19. Sequencing used immunoSEQ multiplex PCR; TCRdb keeps in-frame clones, though not all of them. The sample holds hundreds of thousands of clones, around nine tenths seen once. Material for sequencing was peripheral blood. All receptors come from a woman aged 70 to 79 with COVID-19, enrolled during active disease.

The gene calls are TRBV24-1 and TRBJ1-2, with 7 bases identical to TRBD1. The CDR3 has 13 residues. Germline V gives CDR1 KGHDR, CDR2 SFDVKD. V lost 3 bases and J lost 8; bases outside the gene matches: 5. The CDR3 sequence is CATSDEGAEGYTF. As DNA, the CDR3 is TGTGCCACCAGTGATGAGGGGGCGGAGGGCTACACCTTC.

CDR3 sequence: CASSFGTGSDEQYF. The DNA for the CDR3 is TGTGCCAGCAGCTTCGGGACAGGGAGCGACGAGCAGTACTTC. J is TRBJ2-7 and V is TRBV9, with 9 bases fitting TRBD1. The germline CDR1 and CDR2 sequences are SGDLS and YYNGEE. The CDR3 length is 14 residues. The V segment lost 4 bases and the J segment 5 bases; nucleotides outside the gene matches: 7. Based on the CDR3 plus reference TRBV9 and TRBJ2-7, the full variable domain is DSGVTQTPKHLITATGQRVTLRCSPRSGDLSVYWYQQSLDQGLQFLIQYYNGEERAKGNILERFSAQQFPDLHSELNLSSLELGDSALYFCASSFGTGSDEQYFGPGTRLTVT.

V is TRBV18 and J is TRBJ1-1; D may be TRBD1 (6 bases). V lost 5 bases to trimming and J lost 0 bases, with 22 bases between them. There are 18 residues in the CDR3. Germline CDR1 reads KGHSH; CDR2 reads LQKENI. CDR3 nucleotide sequence: TGTGCCAGCTCAAGACAGGCGCCAACAGCCCCAATGAACACTGAAGCTTTCTTT. This translates into CASSRQAPTAPMNTEAFF.

The chain couples TRBV19 to TRBJ1-1, with 7 bases fitting TRBD1. The CDR3 is made up of 15 amino acids. Germline values: CDR1 LNHDA, CDR2 SQIVND (reference sequence). V shed 9 bases, J shed 2 bases, and the junction held 12 bases outside the gene matches. Here the CDR3 reads CARRLGQIVNTEAFF. CDR3 nucleotide sequence: TGTGCCAGACGACTGGGACAGATAGTAAACACTGAAGCTTTCTTT.

The chain is built from TRBV14 and TRBJ2-3; 7 nucleotides match TRBD2. Germline CDR1 and CDR2: SGHDN and FVKESK. V was pared by 4 bases and J by 7 bases, with 5 bases of the junction left unmatched. The length of the CDR3 is 13 residues. In DNA, the CDR3 is TGTGCCAGCAGCCTTGGGAGGGCGTATACGCAGTATTTT. Translated: CASSLGRAYTQYF.

The rearrangement joins TRBV28 to TRBJ2-7, with D maybe TRBD1 (6 bases). V was shortened by 2 bases and J by 0 bases, with 8 bases between the two germline ends. CDR1 and CDR2 (germline): MDHEN, SYDVKM. CDR3 length: 14 residues. In DNA, the CDR3 is TGTGCCAGCAGTTTAGACAGGATCTCCTACGAGCAGTACTTC. Protein sequence: CASSLDRISYEQYF.

The genes are TRBV6-5 and TRBJ1-1; D perhaps matches TRBD1 (6 bases). Trimming removed 2 bases from V and 7 bases from J, with 14 bases in between. The CDR3 is 14 residues long. Germline CDR1 reads MNHEY; CDR2 reads SVGAGI. The CDR3 here is CASSYETGLSEAFF. The CDR3, as DNA: TGTGCCAGCAGTTACGAGACAGGCTTGAGTGAAGCTTTCTTT.

The chain combines TRBV2 with TRBJ1-2, with TRBD1 matching over 11 bases. Germline CDR1 and CDR2: SNHLY and FYNNEI. There are 14 residues in the CDR3. With 6 bases clipped from V and 5 bases from J, the junction kept 5 bases outside the gene matches. CDR3 in amino acids: CASRWDRGSYGYTF. The CDR3 bases are TGTGCCAGCAGGTGGGACAGGGGGTCATATGGCTACACCTTC.

CDR3 protein: CASSLGQFNTEAFF. The CDR3 nucleotides are TGCGCCAGCAGCTTAGGACAGTTTAACACTGAAGCTTTCTTT. The chain joins TRBV5-1 to TRBJ1-1; D might be TRBD1 (6 bases). Germline V lookup: CDR1 SGHRS, CDR2 YFSETQ. V lost 2 bases, J lost 2 bases, and 10 bases lay in between. The CDR3 contains 14 residues.

This clone was counted only a few times. The V and J genes are TRBV7-6 and TRBJ2-7, with D tentatively TRBD2 (5 bases). Germline CDR1 is SGHVS and CDR2 is FNYEAQ. This CDR3 is built from 15 residues. Trimming took off 5 bases at V and 7 bases at J, with 21 bases between the two ends. The CDR3 nucleotides are TGTGCCAGCAGCCCCACCTCTCGAGGGTCGGGGGAGCAGTACTTC. It encodes CASSPTSRGSGEQYF.

This chain connects TRBV21-1 to TRBJ1-1; the table's D call of TRBD1 was not tested on the DNA. TRBV21-1 is shown as a pseudogene. This CDR3 region has 16 residues. The CDR3 region is CASGGMKDRLDTEAFF. CDR3 coding DNA: TGTGCCAGCGGGGGCATGAAGGATAGGTTGGACACTGAAGCTTTCTTT.

The CDR3 DNA follows: TGTGCCAGCAGCTTAAGGGGCAGGGACAATCAGCCCCAGCATTTT. Its translation: CASSLRGRDNQPQHF. The chain carries TRBV11-2 and TRBJ1-5; D possibly corresponds to TRBD1 (5 bases). V was trimmed by 2 bases and J by 3 bases, leaving 11 bases between them. The V gene's germline CDR1 is SGHAT and CDR2 FQNNGV. The CDR3 sequence is 15 residues long.

V and J are TRBV19 and TRBJ1-2; no clear D. The V and J ends lost 6 bases and 8 bases respectively, with 22 bases between them. The CDR3 contains 15 residues. In germline, CDR1 is LNHDA, CDR2 SQIVND (reference sequence). CDR3 in DNA: TGTGCCAGTAGCCCAACCCGCCGGGAGGGTGGGGGCTACACCTTC. It specifies CASSPTRREGGGYTF.

V gene TRBV12-3 or TRBV12-4 combines with J gene TRBJ2-5, with D tentatively TRBD1 (6 bases). The CDR3 extends over 13 amino acids. V lost 7 bases and J lost 0, with 9 bases in between. The CDR3 nucleotides read TGTGCCAGCAAAACAGGGTACCAAGAGACCCAGTACTTC. It codes for CASKTGYQETQYF.

This CDR3 reads CASSHEDRAIYGYTF. CDR3 nucleotide sequence: TGTGCCAGCAGCCATGAGGACAGAGCGATCTATGGCTACACCTTC. This rearrangement joins TRBV3-1 (or the pseudogene TRBV3-2) to TRBJ1-2, with a weak D call TRBD1 (6 bases). V was shortened by 3 bases and J by 4 bases, with 15 bases between the two germline ends. Germline V CDR1 and CDR2: LGHDT, YNNKEL (reference sequence). This CDR3 has 15 amino acids.

Of note for this clone: Other DNA sequences in the sample encode the same CDR3. In nucleotides, the CDR3 is TGTGCCAGCAGTAGTCTAGCGGGGGGGCTGACAGATACGCAGTATTTT. This codes for CASSSLAGGLTDTQYF. V gene TRBV27 combines with J gene TRBJ2-3, with TRBD2 identical over 12 bases. CDR1 and CDR2 (germline): MNHEY, SMNVEV (reference sequence). The CDR3 consists of 16 residues. Trimming at V came to 5 bases and at J to 3 bases, leaving 6 bases not matched to a gene.

This clone was seen once. This chain joins TRBV5-6 and TRBJ1-6, with TRBD1 identical over 7 bases. Germline CDR1 SGHDT, CDR2 YYEEEE. The CDR3 is 18 amino acids. V was clipped by 5 bases and J by 2 bases; unmatched bases: 13. In nucleotides, the CDR3 is TGTGCCAGCAGTTCCCGGGACAGCAATAGCGCCTATAATTCACCCCTCCACTTT. Translating it yields CASSSRDSNSAYNSPLHF.

The chain couples TRBV7-9 to TRBJ1-1; D is undetermined. Trimming removed 6 bases at V and 4 bases at J, with 9 bases between. CDR1 and CDR2 from the germline V gene are SEHNR and FQNEAQ (reference sequence). The CDR3 length is 12 residues. CDR3 sequence (DNA): TGTGCCAGCAGGCCGGGAATCACTGAAGCTTTCTTT. Residues: CASRPGITEAFF.

This clone has just a few counts. The V call is TRBV21-1, the J call TRBJ1-2; TRBD1 is taken as the D call from the table, unchecked against the DNA. TRBV21-1 is a listed pseudogene. This CDR3 spans 11 amino acids. CDR3 sequence: CASRAYYGYTF. The CDR3 DNA reads TGTGCCAGCAGGGCCTACTATGGCTACACCTTC.

J is TRBJ1-1 and V is TRBV18, with 8 bases that match TRBD1. The CDR3 is 19 amino acids. Trimming cost V 6 bases and J 1 base; bases outside gene matches: 19. CDR1 and CDR2 from the germline V gene are KGHSH and LQKENI. The CDR3: CASSRWKTGDGGGNTEAFF. CDR3 DNA sequence: TGTGCCAGCTCCCGTTGGAAGACAGGGGATGGGGGTGGGAACACTGAAGCTTTCTTT. The full variable domain, with the rest looked up from reference TRBV18 and TRBJ1-1, is NAGVMQNPRHLVRRRGQEARLRCSPMKGHSHVYWYRQLPEEGLKFMVYLQKENIIDESGMPKERFSAEFPKEGPSILRIQQVVRGDSAAYFCASSRWKTGDGGGNTEAFFGQGTRLTVV.

The J gene is TRBJ1-5, the V gene TRBV10-2, with 7 bases fitting TRBD1. The CDR3 is made up of 17 amino acids. Germline V gene data show CDR1 as WSHSY and CDR2 as SAAADI. V gave up 1 base and J gave up 0 bases; unmatched junction bases: 6. CDR3 coding DNA: TGCGCCAGCAGTGAGTGGAAAGGACAGGATAGCAATCAGCCCCAGCATTTT. Translating it yields CASSEWKGQDSNQPQHF.

This chain uses TRBV3-1 (or the pseudogene TRBV3-2) with TRBJ1-1, with D unclear. This CDR3 contains 15 residues. The V end lost 5 bases, the J end lost 7 bases, and 20 bases lay between the germline ends. Looked up from germline, CDR1 is LGHDT and CDR2 is YNNKEL (reference sequence). CDR3 loop: CASSSPAGYFIEAFF. The CDR3 DNA sequence: TGTGCCAGCAGCTCCCCGGCGGGGTATTTCATTGAAGCTTTCTTT.

This rearrangement joins TRBV6-5 to TRBJ1-5, with D perhaps TRBD1 (5 bases). The CDR3 covers 15 residues. Per the germline V gene, CDR1 is MNHEY and CDR2 is SVGAGI. V shed 7 bases and J shed 2 bases, with 15 bases lying between them. CDR3 coding DNA: TGTGCCAGCACCGCTGGACAAATGGGCAATCAGCCCCAGCATTTT. Translation gives CASTAGQMGNQPQHF.

The chain links TRBV28 to TRBJ2-7; tentatively, D is TRBD1 (7 bases). This CDR3 region has 16 residues. V dropped 3 bases and J dropped 6 bases, with 21 bases sitting between them. Germline loops: CDR1 MDHEN, CDR2 SYDVKM. The CDR3 DNA sequence: TGTGCCAGCAGTTTGTGGAGTGCAGGGGGGTTGCGCGAGCAGTACTTC. Translating gives CASSLWSAGGLREQYF.

This chain links TRBV9 with TRBJ1-3, with D possibly TRBD1 on 6 matching bases. The germline V gene encodes CDR1 SGDLS and CDR2 YYNGEE. Trimming stripped 4 bases from V and 0 bases from J, with 20 bases between. CDR3 length: 18 residues. The DNA of the CDR3 is TGTGCCAGCAGCCTCCAGAGGGCAGGGGAAGACTCTGGAAACACCATATATTTT. Encoded protein: CASSLQRAGEDSGNTIYF.